The rows below give T cell receptor beta chains drawn from one sample of a study of CD4+ T cells in melanoma. The data were produced by immunoSEQ multiplex PCR, yet TCRdb's version contains in-frame clones alone and is incomplete. The profile shows about 21,000 clones, around 78% of them singletons. These receptors were obtained from a human donor with melanoma. CDR3s include the opening cysteine and the closing phenylalanine or tryptophan. Fields, in order: clone size, V gene, D gene, J gene, CDR3 protein, CDR3 DNA. D genes are given only for firm matches. Where a row states a size, it is once, few, many or the class of an expanded clone; other rows omit it.

size: .
V: TRBV29-1
D: .
J: TRBJ2-3
CDR3: CSVAYKSDTQYF
DNA: TGCAGCGTCGCTTACAAGTCGGATACGCAGTATTTT

size: once
V: TRBV6-5
D: .
J: TRBJ1-4
CDR3: CASSSMDGELFF
DNA: TGTGCCAGCAGTTCGATGGACGGCGAACTGTTTTTT

size: few
V: TRBV7-9
D: TRBD1
J: TRBJ1-2
CDR3: CASSFPGGNGYTF
DNA: TGTGCCAGCAGCTTTCCAGGGGGAAATGGCTACACCTTC

size: .
V: TRBV7-3
D: .
J: TRBJ2-1
CDR3: CASSLTAAYNEQFF
DNA: TGTGCCAGCAGCTTAACAGCCGCCTACAATGAGCAGTTCTTC

size: .
V: TRBV10-1
D: TRBD2
J: TRBJ2-3
CDR3: CASSESGAGGSYTQYF
DNA: TGCGCCAGCAGTGAGTCAGGAGCGGGGGGCAGCTATACGCAGTATTTT

size: .
V: TRBV10-2
D: TRBD2
J: TRBJ2-5
CDR3: CATRLAGQETQYF
DNA: TGCGCCACCCGACTAGCGGGTCAAGAGACCCAGTACTTC

size: .
V: TRBV19
D: TRBD2
J: TRBJ2-5
CDR3: CASSIGISGGLKTQYF
DNA: TGTGCCAGTAGTATAGGGATTAGCGGGGGATTGAAGACCCAGTACTTC

size: .
V: TRBV29-1
D: .
J: TRBJ2-1
CDR3: CSVESESSYNEQFF
DNA: TGCAGCGTTGAATCGGAAAGCTCCTACAATGAGCAGTTCTTC

size: .
V: TRBV4-1
D: TRBD2
J: TRBJ2-5
CDR3: CASSQITSGGAGQETQYF
DNA: TGCGCCAGCAGCCAAATCACTAGCGGGGGGGCCGGGCAAGAGACCCAGTACTTC

size: .
V: TRBV5-5
D: .
J: TRBJ2-2
CDR3: CASSLRVPGELFF
DNA: TGTGCCAGCAGCTTGCGGGTCCCCGGGGAGCTGTTTTTT

size: .
V: TRBV6-1
D: TRBD1
J: TRBJ1-6
CDR3: CASFPGQNSPLHF
DNA: TGTGCAAGCTTCCCGGGACAGAATTCACCCCTCCACTTT

size: .
V: TRBV5-1
D: TRBD1
J: TRBJ2-7
CDR3: CASSATGTASPSYEQYF
DNA: TGCGCCAGCAGCGCTACCGGGACAGCCTCCCCTTCCTACGAGCAGTACTTC

size: few
V: TRBV10-1
D: TRBD1
J: TRBJ2-5
CDR3: CASSEGQGVTQETQYF
DNA: TGCGCCAGCAGTGAGGGGCAGGGGGTTACGCAAGAGACCCAGTACTTC

size: .
V: TRBV6-6
D: .
J: TRBJ1-1
CDR3: CASSGRGERNTEAFF
DNA: TGTGCCAGCAGCGGGCGGGGGGAAAGGAACACTGAAGCTTTCTTT

size: few
V: TRBV19
D: .
J: TRBJ2-4
CDR3: CASSIDLIQYF
DNA: TGTGCCAGTAGTATAGACTTGATTCAGTACTTC

size: .
V: TRBV19
D: .
J: TRBJ1-6
CDR3: CASSIAGRYNSPLHF
DNA: TGTGCCAGTAGTATAGCGGGCCGCTATAATTCACCCCTCCACTTT

size: large
V: TRBV14
D: .
J: TRBJ2-7
CDR3: CASSQVWRGRLAEQYF
DNA: TGTGCCAGCAGCCAAGTTTGGAGGGGGCGCTTGGCCGAGCAGTACTTC

size: .
V: TRBV18
D: .
J: TRBJ1-1
CDR3: CASSPYDSGDTEAFF
DNA: TGTGCCAGCTCACCCTACGACAGCGGGGACACTGAAGCTTTCTTT

size: .
V: TRBV5-4
D: TRBD2
J: TRBJ2-5
CDR3: CASSLSGGAFETQYF
DNA: TGTGCCAGCAGCTTGAGCGGGGGGGCGTTTGAGACCCAGTACTTC

size: .
V: TRBV4-1
D: TRBD2
J: TRBJ2-5
CDR3: CASSQDGTRREETQYF
DNA: TGCGCCAGCAGCCAAGATGGGACTAGAAGGGAAGAGACCCAGTACTTC

size: .
V: TRBV5-1
D: TRBD2
J: TRBJ2-3
CDR3: CASSFSGGGTDTQYF
DNA: TGCGCCAGCAGCTTTTCCGGGGGGGGTACAGATACGCAGTATTTT

size: .
V: TRBV19
D: .
J: TRBJ2-1
CDR3: CASRPGLSSYNEQFF
DNA: TGTGCCAGTAGACCGGGCCTCTCCTCTTACAATGAGCAGTTCTTC